The T cell receptor (beta chain) described here comes from a study of T cells in localized non-small cell lung cancer. Findings of the study overall: Adjacent lung had a median about 60 of the 100 largest tumor clones. Owing to sequencing of a solitary tumor region, heterogeneity cannot be discounted.

CDR1 is LGHNA and CDR2 is YNFKEQ in the germline V gene. The CDR3 loop spans 15 amino acids. V shed 0 bases and J shed 4 bases, with 10 bases lying between them. About this clone: As yet, its antigen is unknown.

Assay used: immunoSEQ multiplex PCR; TCRdb lists only in-frame clones, some missing. The data hold approximately 17,000 clones, with roughly 80% observed a single time. The material was peripheral blood, obtained before any cancer treatment. This clonotype was obtained from a male donor aged 60 or over with stage I lung adenocarcinoma. This chain connects TRBV4-2 to TRBJ1-5; D may be TRBD1 (6 bases). The CDR3 bases are TGTGCCAGCAGCCAAGATTACAGGGCTAATCAGCCCCAGCATTTT. Translating it yields CASSQDYRANQPQHF.